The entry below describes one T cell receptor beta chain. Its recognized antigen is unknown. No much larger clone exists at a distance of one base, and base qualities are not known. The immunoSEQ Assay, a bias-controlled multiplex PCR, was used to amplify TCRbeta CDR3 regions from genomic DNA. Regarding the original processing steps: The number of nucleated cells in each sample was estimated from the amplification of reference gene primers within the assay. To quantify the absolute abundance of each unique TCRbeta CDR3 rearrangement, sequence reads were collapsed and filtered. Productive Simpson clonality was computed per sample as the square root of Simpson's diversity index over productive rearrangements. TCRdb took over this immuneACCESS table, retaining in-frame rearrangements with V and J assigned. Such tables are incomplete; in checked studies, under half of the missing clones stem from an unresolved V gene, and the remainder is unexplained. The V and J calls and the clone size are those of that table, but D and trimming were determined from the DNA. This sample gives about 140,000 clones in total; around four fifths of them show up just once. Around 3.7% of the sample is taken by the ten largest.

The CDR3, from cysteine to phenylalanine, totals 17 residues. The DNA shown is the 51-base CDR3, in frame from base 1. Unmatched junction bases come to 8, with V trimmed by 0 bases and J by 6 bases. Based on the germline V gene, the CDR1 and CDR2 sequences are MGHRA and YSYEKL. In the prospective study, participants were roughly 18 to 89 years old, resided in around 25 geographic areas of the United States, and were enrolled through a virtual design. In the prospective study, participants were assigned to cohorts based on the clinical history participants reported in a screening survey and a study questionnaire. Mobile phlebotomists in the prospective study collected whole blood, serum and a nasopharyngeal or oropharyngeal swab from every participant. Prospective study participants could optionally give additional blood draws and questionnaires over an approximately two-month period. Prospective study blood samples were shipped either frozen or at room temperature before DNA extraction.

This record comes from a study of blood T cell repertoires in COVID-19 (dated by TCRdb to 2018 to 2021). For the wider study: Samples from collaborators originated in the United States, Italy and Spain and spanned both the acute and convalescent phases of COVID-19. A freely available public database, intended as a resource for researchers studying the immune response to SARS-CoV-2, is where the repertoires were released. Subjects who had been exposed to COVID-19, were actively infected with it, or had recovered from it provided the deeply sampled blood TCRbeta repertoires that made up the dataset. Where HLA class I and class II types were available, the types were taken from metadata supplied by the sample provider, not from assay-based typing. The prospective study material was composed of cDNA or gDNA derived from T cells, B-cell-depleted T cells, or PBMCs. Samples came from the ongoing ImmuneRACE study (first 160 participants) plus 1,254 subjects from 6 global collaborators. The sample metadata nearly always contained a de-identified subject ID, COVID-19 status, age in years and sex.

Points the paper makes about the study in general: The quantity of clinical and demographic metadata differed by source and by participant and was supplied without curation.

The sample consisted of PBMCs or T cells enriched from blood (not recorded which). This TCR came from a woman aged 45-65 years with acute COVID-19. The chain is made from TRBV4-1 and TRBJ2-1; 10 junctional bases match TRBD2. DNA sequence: TGCGCCAGCAGCCAAGATCGTCTAGCGGGAGTCCTCAATGAGCAGTTCTTC. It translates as CASSQDRLAGVLNEQFF.